This TCR beta chain was sequenced for a study of T-cell reconstitution after alpha-beta-depleted transplantation in children (dated by TCRdb to about 2016). At the level of the whole study: The study quantitatively tracked T-cell immune reconstitution after TCRalphabeta/CD19-depleted allogeneic hematopoietic cell transplantation in children using TCR repertoire profiling.

Library preparation used PCR. The instrument was an Illumina HiSeq 2500. To normalize quantification of the TCRbeta repertoire, the TCR libraries were built with molecular barcoding that relied on unique molecular identifiers. TCRdb handled the public reads itself, with Q25 trimming in fastp and clone calling in MiXCR, and kept productive beta chains. Each entry merges the rows of one CDR3 protein and shows their most common DNA and genes. The sample yields around 500,000 distinct CDR3 sequences; roughly 23% were counted once. Roughly 13% of the sample is in the top ten clones. Trimming takes 4 bases off V and 4 bases off J; junction bases not matched to a gene: 7. Counted from cysteine to phenylalanine, this CDR3 has 15 amino acids. CDR3 DNA is the only sequence kept; it has 45 bases, read in frame from the first base. Taken from the germline V gene (reference sequence), the CDR1 and CDR2 loops are SGHAT and FQDESV.

The treatment or condition label corresponds to: allogeneic hematopoietic cell transplantation with graft depleted of TCRalphabeta T cells and CD19 B cells. Transplant recipients were children who received TCRalphabeta/CD19-depleted allogeneic hematopoietic cell grafts. Comments on this clonotype: Its antigen is currently not known. No per-base quality is available; no much larger clone lies one base away.

What the research found in general, with its limitations: The apparently early recovery of alphabetaT-cell counts about two months after transplant reportedly depended on only several hundred rapidly expanded clones that came from non-depleted graft cells. Over subsequent months, a decline in hyperexpanded clone frequencies was noted, and after one year, T-cell counts and TCRbeta diversity were mostly ascribed to newly produced T cells. In some patients, the high TCRbeta diversity seen at day 60 was put down to recipient T cells and intrathymic progenitors that had survived conditioning.

This receptor was obtained from a boy younger than two who had a stem cell transplant for acute myeloid leukemia, so the T cells may come from the graft donor. The sequencing used PBMCs, mostly from graft donor cells, collected 360 days after TCRalphabeta/CD19-depleted stem cell transplant. The chain links TRBV11-1 with TRBJ2-1, and TRBD2 matches 7 of the central bases. CDR3 protein: CASSSSGTIYNEQFF. The DNA is TGTGCCAGCAGCTCATCCGGGACTATATACAATGAGCAGTTCTTC. Beyond the CDR3, the reference TRBV11-1 and TRBJ2-1 genes provide the residues; the full variable domain reads: EAEVAQSPRYKITEKSQAVAFWCDPISGHATLYWYRQILGQGPELLVQFQDESVVDDSQLPKDRFSAERLKGVDSTLKIQPAELGDSAMYLCASSSSGTIYNEQFFGPGTRLTVL.